Included here is one T cell receptor (beta chain) sequence, with context. Its target antigen remains unknown. Qualities for individual bases were not recorded, and no much larger clone is one base off. Trimming at the junction amounts to 1 base on V and 3 bases on J, and the germline ends lie 12 bases apart. The CDR3 numbers 15 residues from cysteine through phenylalanine. Only the CDR3 portion is preserved as DNA: 45 bases, with reading frame beginning at the first base. According to the germline V gene, CDR1 reads SGDLS and CDR2 reads YYNGEE. Participants in the prospective study were aged roughly 18 to 89 years, lived in about two dozen United States geographic areas, and enrolled through a virtual design. To assign participants to cohorts, the prospective study relied on clinical history that participants themselves reported in a screening survey and a study questionnaire. ImmuneRACE Cohort 3 recovered participants were defined by two consecutive negative NP/OP PCR tests, healthcare professional clearance, or symptom resolution. In the prospective study, mobile phlebotomists collected whole blood, serum and a nasopharyngeal or oropharyngeal swab from each participant. Prospective study participants could optionally give additional blood draws and questionnaires over an approximately 2-month period. Before DNA extraction, prospective study blood samples were shipped either frozen or at room temperature.

TCRbeta CDR3 regions were amplified from genomic DNA using the immunoSEQ Assay, a bias-controlled multiplex PCR. The authors' analysis ran thus. The number of nucleated cells in each sample was estimated by amplification of reference gene primers within the assay. To quantify the absolute abundance of each unique TCRbeta CDR3 rearrangement, sequence reads were collapsed and filtered. For each sample, productive Simpson clonality was calculated as the square root of Simpson's diversity index across productive rearrangements. TCRdb re-hosts the immuneACCESS table, in-frame sequences only. Its copies lack some clones; in the studies checked, an unresolved V gene accounts for under half of them, and the cause for the rest is not known. The V and J calls and the clone size are those of that table, but D and trimming were determined from the DNA. The sample table records about 250,000 clones; 70% to 90% of these occur just once. The ten largest clones capture around 15% of the sample.

This record comes from a study of blood T cell repertoires in COVID-19 (dated by TCRdb to 2020 to 2021). Broadly, across the study: Collaborator samples came from the United States, Italy and Spain and covered acute and convalescent phases of COVID-19. The prospective study material was composed of cDNA or gDNA derived from T cells, B-cell-depleted T cells, or PBMCs. Subjects who had been exposed to COVID-19, were actively infected with it, or had recovered from it provided the deeply sampled blood TCRbeta repertoires that made up the dataset. The repertoires were released in a freely available public database meant as a resource for research on the immune response to SARS-CoV-2. The samples were drawn from the first 160 participants of the ongoing ImmuneRACE study and from roughly 1,300 subjects provided by 6 global collaborators. Nearly every sample came with metadata listing a de-identified subject ID, COVID-19 status, age in years and sex. Where available, HLA class I and class II types were obtained from metadata supplied by the sample provider rather than from assay-based typing.

What the work shows at the level of the full study, not this receptor alone: The quantity of clinical and demographic metadata differed by source and by participant and was supplied without curation.

This TCR was sampled from a young man who had recovered from COVID-19. What was sequenced was PBMCs or T cells enriched from blood (not recorded which). Recombination linked TRBV9 to TRBJ2-3, with a tentative D gene TRBD2 over 6 matching bases. Read as DNA, the sequence is TGTGCCAGCAGCGTATTGGGGGGAAAGACAGATACGCAGTATTTT. The translation is CASSVLGGKTDTQYF.